The clone carrying this T cell receptor beta chain has just a few counts. Germline CDR1 GTSNPN, CDR2 SVGIG (reference sequence). The ends were cut back, 2 bases at V and 1 base at J, with 6 bases in the middle. The CDR3 is made up of 13 amino acids. Repertoires were generated with immunoSEQ multiplex PCR, while TCRdb's copy carries only in-frame clones and drops some. The table includes roughly 82,000 clones, around 83% detected once. The entry originates in a study of blood T cell repertoires in COVID-19. Study information: From T cells, B-cell-depleted T cells, or PBMCs came the material, which was cDNA or gDNA.

The receptor comes from a woman aged 55-69 years with acute or convalescent COVID-19. The chain combines TRBV30 with TRBJ1-5, with D possibly TRBD1 on 5 matching bases. Sequences were obtained from peripheral blood. CDR3 nucleotide sequence: TGTGCCTGGAGTCGACAGAGCAATCAGCCCCAGCATTTT. Translating gives CAWSRQSNQPQHF.